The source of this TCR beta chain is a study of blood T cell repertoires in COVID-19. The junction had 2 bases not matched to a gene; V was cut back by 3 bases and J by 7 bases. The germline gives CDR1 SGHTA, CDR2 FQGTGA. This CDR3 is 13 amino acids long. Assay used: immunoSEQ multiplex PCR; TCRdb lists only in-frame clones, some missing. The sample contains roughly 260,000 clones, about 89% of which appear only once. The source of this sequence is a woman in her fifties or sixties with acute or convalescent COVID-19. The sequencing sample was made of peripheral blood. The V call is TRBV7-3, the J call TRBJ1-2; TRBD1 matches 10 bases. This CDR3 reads CASSLGQGSGYTF. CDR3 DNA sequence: TGTGCCAGCAGCTTGGGACAGGGGAGTGGCTACACCTTC. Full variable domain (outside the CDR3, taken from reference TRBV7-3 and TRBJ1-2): GAGVSQTPSNKVTEKGKYVELRCDPISGHTALYWYRQSLGQGPEFLIYFQGTGAADDSGLPNDRFFAVRPEGSVSTLKIQRTERGDSAVYLCASSLGQGSGYTFGSGTRLTVV.